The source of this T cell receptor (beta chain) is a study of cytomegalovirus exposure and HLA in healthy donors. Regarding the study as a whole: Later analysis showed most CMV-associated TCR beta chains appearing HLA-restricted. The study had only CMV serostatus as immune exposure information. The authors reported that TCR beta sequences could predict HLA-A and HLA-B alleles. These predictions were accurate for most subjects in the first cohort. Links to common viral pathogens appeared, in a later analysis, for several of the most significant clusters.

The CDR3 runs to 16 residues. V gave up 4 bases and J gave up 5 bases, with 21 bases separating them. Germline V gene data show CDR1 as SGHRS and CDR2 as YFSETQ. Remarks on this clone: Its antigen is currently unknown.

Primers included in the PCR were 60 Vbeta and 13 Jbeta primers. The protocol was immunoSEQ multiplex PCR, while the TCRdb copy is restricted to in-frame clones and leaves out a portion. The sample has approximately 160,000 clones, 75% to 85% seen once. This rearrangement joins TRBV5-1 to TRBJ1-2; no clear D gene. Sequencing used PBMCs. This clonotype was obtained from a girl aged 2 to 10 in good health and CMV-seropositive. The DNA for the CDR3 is TGCGCCAGCAGCGCCCCTGAGCCTGGACGGGAATATGGCTACACCTTC. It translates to CASSAPEPGREYGYTF.